A single sample gave rise to the 3 T cell receptor beta chains below, sequenced in a study of blood T cell repertoires in COVID-19. This table comes from immunoSEQ multiplex PCR, and its TCRdb copy is limited to in-frame clones, with some not included. The table lists 54,000 or so clones, more than 75% of them singletons, with 7% to 9.5% in the top ten. The sequenced sample consisted of peripheral blood. The receptors here all came from a man in his fifties with active COVID-19.

CDR3 protein: CASSYSGLAGTEQFF. The CDR3 DNA reads as TGTGCCAGCAGTTACTCGGGCCTAGCGGGAACTGAGCAGTTCTTC. This sequence joins TRBV6-5 and TRBJ2-1, with 9 bases fitting TRBD2. Germline-derived CDR1 and CDR2 are MNHEY and SVGAGI. The CDR3 loop spans 15 amino acids. The V gene end was trimmed by 0 bases and the J gene end by 9 bases; junction bases not matched to a gene: 6.

The chain combines TRBV29-1 with TRBJ2-1, with TRBD2 matching 8 bases. Trimming removed 6 bases from V and 4 bases from J; junction bases left unmatched: 8. Looked up from germline, CDR1 is SQVTM and CDR2 is ANQGSEA. The CDR3 totals 14 residues. The CDR3 loop is CSVTSREGYNEQFF. CDR3 DNA: TGCAGCGTCACTAGCCGGGAGGGATACAATGAGCAGTTCTTC.

This rearrangement joins TRBV4-3 to TRBJ1-2; 8 bases are shared with TRBD1. This CDR3 contains 16 residues. Trimming took 4 bases from V and 2 from J; bases not matched to a gene: 9. Germline values: CDR1 LGHNA, CDR2 YSLEER. In nucleotides, the CDR3 is TGCGCCAGCAGCCTTTCCTCGACAGGGGCCAACTATGGCTACACCTTC. It codes for CASSLSSTGANYGYTF.